Presented here are 20 T cell receptor beta chains from one specimen sequenced in a study of blood T cell repertoires in COVID-19. Produced via immunoSEQ multiplex PCR; TCRdb's table is partial and in-frame only. The sample gives roughly 260,000 clones, 70% to 90% of which show up once; over 1.5% is in the top ten. Material: PBMCs or T cells enriched from blood (not recorded which). Every receptor here comes from a woman between 50 and 59 years old who had recovered from COVID-19.

The rearrangement joins TRBV18 to TRBJ2-3, with 8 bases that match TRBD2. The junction had 3 bases not matched to a gene; V was cut back by 2 bases and J by 2 bases. Per the germline V gene, CDR1 is KGHSH and CDR2 is LQKENI. The CDR3 contains 15 residues. CDR3 coding DNA: TGTGCCAGCTCACCAACTAGCGGTTACACAGATACGCAGTATTTT. This encodes CASSPTSGYTDTQYF. The full variable domain, rest sourced from reference TRBV18 and TRBJ2-3, is NAGVMQNPRHLVRRRGQEARLRCSPMKGHSHVYWYRQLPEEGLKFMVYLQKENIIDESGMPKERFSAEFPKEGPSILRIQQVVRGDSAAYFCASSPTSGYTDTQYFGPGTRLTVL.

This clone has only one observation. A read error may account for a junction end that differs from germline. V gene TRBV7-7 combines with J gene TRBJ2-2; 11 bases align to TRBD1. CDR1 and CDR2 (germline): SSHAT, FNYEAQ (reference sequence). This CDR3 is built from 16 residues. The CDR3 region has the DNA TGTGCTAGCAGCCCCCCCGGGACAGGGGGGACCGGGGAGCTGTTTTTT. As protein: CASSPPGTGGTGELFF.

The chain carries TRBV19 and TRBJ2-3; no definite D call. The ends were cut back, 4 bases at V and 9 bases at J, with 11 bases in the middle. Germline values: CDR1 LNHDA, CDR2 SQIVND (reference sequence). This CDR3 has 12 amino acids. The CDR3 DNA reads TGTGCCAGTAGTAGTGACACATGGACGCAGTATTTT. It yields the protein CASSSDTWTQYF. The whole variable domain, filled in from reference TRBV19 and TRBJ2-3, reads DGGITQSPKYLFRKEGQNVTLSCEQNLNHDAMYWYRQDPGQGLRLIYYSQIVNDFQKGDIAEGYSVSREKKESFPLTVTSAQKNPTAFYLCASSSDTWTQYFGPGTRLTVL.

The chain has TRBV6-5 and TRBJ2-7; 7 nucleotides line up with TRBD1. The CDR3 covers 15 residues. CDR1 and CDR2 from the germline V gene are MNHEY and SVGAGI. V was clipped by 0 bases and J by 0 bases; unmatched bases: 2. CDR3 in amino acids: CASSYSNRGSYEQYF. The CDR3 DNA reads as TGTGCCAGCAGTTACTCGAACAGGGGCTCCTACGAGCAGTACTTC.

CDR3 bases: TGTGCCAGCAGCGTAACAGGGAAGTTCTCTGGAAACACCATATATTTT. This gives the protein CASSVTGKFSGNTIYF. The chain carries TRBV9 and TRBJ1-3, with D possibly being TRBD1 (6 bases). CDR3 length equals 16 residues. Trimming removed 1 base at V and 0 bases at J, with 11 bases between. Looked up from germline, CDR1 is SGDLS and CDR2 is YYNGEE.

The chain couples TRBV7-6 to TRBJ1-1; D gene ambiguous. Germline V lookup: CDR1 SGHVS, CDR2 FNYEAQ. Trimming removed 5 bases at V and 3 bases at J, with 10 bases between. The length of the CDR3 is 13 residues. Here the CDR3 reads CASSRVPDTEAFF. The CDR3 DNA is TGTGCCAGCAGCCGCGTACCGGACACTGAAGCTTTCTTT.

In its sample, this clone was seen once. The chain carries TRBV19 and TRBJ1-1; TRBD1 matches 10 bases. The CDR3 sequence is 15 residues long. V dropped 2 bases and J dropped 5; count of bases not matched to a gene: 5. Germline CDR1 is LNHDA and CDR2 is SQIVND (reference sequence). The CDR3 DNA reads as TGTGCCAGTAGTATAACTAGGACAGGGGGAACTGAAGCTTTCTTT. Translating gives CASSITRTGGTEAFF. The entire variable domain, with the rest obtained from reference TRBV19 and TRBJ1-1, is as follows: DGGITQSPKYLFRKEGQNVTLSCEQNLNHDAMYWYRQDPGQGLRLIYYSQIVNDFQKGDIAEGYSVSREKKESFPLTVTSAQKNPTAFYLCASSITRTGGTEAFFGQGTRLTVV.

The CDR3 DNA reads TGCGCCAGCAGCCCCCAGGCGTTAGCGGGCTACAATGAGCAGTTCTTC. This translates into CASSPQALAGYNEQFF. The chain employs TRBV5-1 and TRBJ2-1; 7 nucleotides match TRBD2. Per germline, CDR1 SGHRS and CDR2 YFSETQ. CDR3 length: 16 amino acids. V shed 4 bases and J 3 bases; nucleotides not matched to a gene: 10.

The gene calls are TRBV20-1 and TRBJ1-5, with 9 bases matching TRBD1. Trimming removed 3 bases from V and 7 bases from J; junction bases left unmatched: 7. Looked up from germline, CDR1 is DFQATT and CDR2 is SNEGSKA (reference sequence). The CDR3 totals 14 residues. CDR3 bases: TGCAGTGCTAGTCCCGGGACAGGGAAGCAGCCCCAGCATTTT. Translation gives CSASPGTGKQPQHF.

The rearrangement joins TRBV28 to TRBJ2-2; 7 bases align to TRBD1. Unmatched junction bases numbered 12, after V lost 6 bases and J lost 5 bases. The CDR3 consists of 16 residues. Germline lookup yields CDR1 MDHEN and CDR2 SYDVKM. CDR3 DNA sequence: TGTGCCAGCAGAGCCCCCCTACAGGGGAGAACCGGGGAGCTGTTTTTT. Amino acids: CASRAPLQGRTGELFF.

The V gene is TRBV29-1, the J gene TRBJ2-5; maybe TRBD2 (6 bases). The germline V and J ends were trimmed by 4 bases and 4 bases, with 10 bases remaining between them. Per the germline V gene, CDR1 is SQVTM and CDR2 is ANQGSEA. The CDR3 extends over 12 amino acids. The CDR3 bases are TGCAGCGTTGGGGTCGGGGGAGAGACCCAGTACTTC. It codes for CSVGVGGETQYF.

The chain links TRBV7-9 to TRBJ2-1; 9 nucleotides match TRBD2. V lost 7 bases, J lost 9 bases, and 7 bases stayed unmatched. Germline values: CDR1 SEHNR, CDR2 FQNEAQ (reference sequence). This CDR3 has 13 residues. In nucleotides, the CDR3 is TGTGCCAGCACCAGAATAGCGGGAGTTGAGCAGTTCTTC. This gives the protein CASTRIAGVEQFF.

This clone was seen only a few times. V gene TRBV7-8 combines with J gene TRBJ2-1; 11 bases match TRBD2. The CDR3 is 14 amino acids. Germline V gene data show CDR1 as SGHVS and CDR2 as FQNEAQ. V was pared by 5 bases and J by 6 bases, with 3 bases of the junction left unmatched. This CDR3 reads CASSRLAGFNEQFF. DNA of the CDR3: TGTGCCAGCAGCAGACTAGCGGGGTTCAATGAGCAGTTCTTC.

The chain links TRBV2 to TRBJ2-6, with 11 bases aligning to TRBD2. CDR3 length: 19 amino acids. V lost 6 bases and J lost 2; bases outside the gene matches: 12. CDR1 and CDR2 (germline): SNHLY, FYNNEI. CDR3 protein: CASRSGTSGLAAGANVLTF. The CDR3 region has the DNA TGTGCCAGCAGGTCCGGGACTAGCGGCTTGGCGGCTGGGGCCAACGTCCTGACTTTC. Full variable domain (rest looked up from reference TRBV2 and TRBJ2-6): EPEVTQTPSHQVTQMGQEVILRCVPISNHLYFYWYRQILGQKVEFLVSFYNNEISEKSEIFDDQFSVERPDGSNFTLKIRSTKLEDSAMYFCASRSGTSGLAAGANVLTFGAGSRLTVL.

The chain employs TRBV2 and TRBJ1-2; TRBD1 matches at 8 bases. Germline CDR1 reads SNHLY; CDR2 reads FYNNEI. The CDR3 consists of 14 residues. The ends lost 6 bases at V and 5 bases at J; junction bases unmatched: 8. The CDR3 loop reads CASRRQGREYGYTF. CDR3 bases: TGTGCCAGCAGGAGACAGGGGCGAGAGTATGGCTACACCTTC.

The chain has TRBV18 and TRBJ2-1; possible D gene TRBD1, 6 bases. Deletions cut 3 bases from V and 2 bases from J, with 11 bases between. The germline gives CDR1 KGHSH, CDR2 LQKENI. The CDR3 length is 15 residues. Written as DNA, the CDR3 is TGTGCCAGCTCACCTGACAGGTCCGCCTACAATGAGCAGTTCTTC. Residues: CASSPDRSAYNEQFF.

This clone was picked up one time. This sequence joins TRBV6-6 and TRBJ1-5; TRBD1 might be the D (5 bases). The germline V gene encodes CDR1 MNHNY and CDR2 SVGAGI (reference sequence). The CDR3 loop spans 15 amino acids. Trimming shortened V by 6 bases and J by 1 base, and 13 bases separated the two germline ends. The CDR3 region has the DNA TGTGCCAGCAGAGGGCAGGGTAGCAGCAATCAGCCCCAGCATTTT. Translation: CASRGQGSSNQPQHF.

The V and J genes are TRBV24-1 and TRBJ2-1, with D possibly being TRBD2 (6 bases). The germline V gene has CDR1 KGHDR and CDR2 SFDVKD. CDR3 length equals 15 residues. Trimming shortened V by 6 bases and J by 2 bases, and 13 bases separated the two germline ends. CDR3 loop: CATSNGGDPYNEQFF. The CDR3 DNA follows: TGTGCCACCAGTAACGGGGGAGATCCCTACAATGAGCAGTTCTTC.

The rearrangement links TRBV9 to TRBJ1-6; unclear D gene. Germline CDR1 reads SGDLS; CDR2 reads YYNGEE. The CDR3 loop spans 15 amino acids. Trimming pared 1 base from V and 7 bases from J, leaving 12 bases between. CDR3 loop: CASSVSGRQNSPLHF. The CDR3 DNA reads as TGTGCCAGCAGCGTAAGCGGCAGGCAAAATTCACCCCTCCACTTT.

There are a few counts of this clone. V and J are TRBV11-2 and TRBJ1-3; D is unclear. With 2 bases removed from V and 2 bases from J, the gap between germline ends came to 10 bases. The germline V gene encodes CDR1 SGHAT and CDR2 FQNNGV. The length of the CDR3 is 15 residues. This chain's CDR3 is CASSLSGSAGNTIYF. The DNA of the CDR3 is TGTGCCAGCAGCTTATCCGGGTCTGCTGGAAACACCATATATTTT.